This T cell receptor (beta chain) appears in the sequencing data of a study of blood T cell repertoires in COVID-19. Study background: T cells, B-cell-depleted T cells, or PBMCs provided the cDNA or gDNA that served as material.

V lost 10 bases to trimming and J lost 7 bases; unmatched junction nucleotides: 11. From germline, CDR1 is LNHDA and CDR2 SQIVND (reference sequence). The length of the CDR3 is 14 residues. Produced via immunoSEQ multiplex PCR; TCRdb's table is partial and in-frame only. Among some 250,000 clones listed, about three quarters were seen once. The V gene is TRBV19, the J gene TRBJ2-1, with 9 bases that match TRBD2. The sequenced sample was peripheral blood. The source is a woman of 80 years or more with acute or convalescent COVID-19. This CDR3 is CATSGGRWDNEQFF. CDR3 bases: TGTGCCACCAGCGGGGGGCGGTGGGATAATGAGCAGTTCTTC. Variable domain in full (rest from reference TRBV19 and TRBJ2-1): DGGITQSPKYLFRKEGQNVTLSCEQNLNHDAMYWYRQDPGQGLRLIYYSQIVNDFQKGDIAEGYSVSREKKESFPLTVTSAQKNPTAFYLCATSGGRWDNEQFFGPGTRLTVL.